Listed below are T cell receptor beta chains from one sample, sequenced in a study of CD8 T cells in Susac syndrome. TCRdb re-called the immunoSEQ multiplex PCR reads through MiXCR, storing one row per CDR3 protein. The profile shows approximately 300,000 distinct CDR3 sequences, over 75% of them singletons. Sample: CD8+ T cells from PBMCs. These receptors came from a human donor with multiple sclerosis. The CDR3 runs from the conserved cysteine through the conserved F or W. D genes are given only for firm matches. Only part of the rows carry a size: once, few, many, or a class if the clone is expanded.

v_gene	abundance	d_gene	j_gene	CDR3aa	CDR3nt
TRBV6-2/TRBV6-3	.	.	TRBJ2-5	CASSYSIVGWESETQYF	TGTGCCAGCAGTTACTCGATCGTCGGTTGGGAGTCGGAGACCCAGTACTTC
TRBV6-5	.	TRBD1	TRBJ2-1	CATGTGSSYNEQFF	TGTGCCACCGGGACAGGGAGCTCCTACAATGAGCAGTTCTTC
TRBV4-1	.	.	TRBJ1-2	CASSQDRSGYGYTF	TGCGCCAGCAGCCAAGATAGGAGCGGCTATGGCTACACCTTC
TRBV6-5	.	TRBD2	TRBJ2-1	CASSTGTTYNEQFF	TGTGCCAGCAGTACCGGGACTACCTACAATGAGCAGTTCTTC
TRBV7-9	.	.	TRBJ1-1	CASSFGGGTAEAFF	TGTGCCAGCAGCTTCGGCGGGGGGACCGCTGAAGCTTTCTTT
TRBV20-1	.	TRBD2	TRBJ2-1	CSARVGLAGGEEQFF	TGCAGTGCTAGAGTTGGTCTAGCGGGGGGAGAGGAGCAGTTCTTC
TRBV5-4	.	TRBD1	TRBJ1-2	CATRTGGSDGYTF	TGTGCCACCAGGACAGGGGGTTCAGATGGCTACACCTTC
TRBV9	.	TRBD1	TRBJ2-7	CASSVGGGTEEQYF	TGTGCCAGCAGCGTAGGAGGGGGCACTGAGGAGCAGTACTTC
TRBV29-1	few	.	TRBJ1-1	CSVRANTEAFF	TGCAGCGTTAGGGCGAACACTGAAGCTTTCTTT
TRBV6-1	.	.	TRBJ2-5	CASSESTSGQETQYF	TGTGCCAGCAGTGAATCGACTAGTGGGCAAGAGACCCAGTACTTC
TRBV19	.	TRBD1	TRBJ1-5	CASSWGQGSNQPQHF	TGTGCCAGCAGCTGGGGACAGGGAAGTAATCAGCCCCAGCATTTT
TRBV24-1	once	.	TRBJ2-5	CVTTDGIQETQYF	TGTGTCACCACAGACGGGATTCAAGAGACCCAGTACTTC
TRBV4-1	.	.	TRBJ2-7	CASSQVSGIGEQYF	TGCGCCAGCAGCCAAGTATCAGGGATTGGCGAGCAGTACTTC
TRBV29-1	.	.	TRBJ2-7	CSGRGARDEQYF	TGCAGCGGGCGGGGAGCGCGGGACGAGCAGTACTTC
TRBV7-9	once	.	TRBJ1-5	CASSPGLRNQPQHF	TGTGCCAGTTCCCCGGGCTTACGGAATCAGCCCCAGCATTTT
TRBV4-2	.	TRBD2	TRBJ2-7	CASSPTGLVSHEQYF	TGTGCCAGCAGCCCTACGGGACTAGTAAGCCACGAGCAGTACTTC
TRBV11-3	.	TRBD1	TRBJ1-1	CASSKRDRNTEAFF	TGTGCCAGCTCAAAGCGGGACAGGAACACTGAAGCTTTCTTT
TRBV25-1	.	TRBD1	TRBJ2-1	CASIKGQGAVDEQFF	TGTGCCAGCATAAAGGGACAGGGGGCTGTCGACGAGCAGTTCTTC
TRBV15	.	TRBD2	TRBJ2-7	CATSRTGTSGISYEQYF	TGTGCCACCAGCAGAACCGGGACTAGCGGGATCTCCTACGAGCAGTACTTC
TRBV9	.	.	TRBJ2-5	CASSASGKQQETQYF	TGTGCCAGCAGCGCATCCGGGAAACAACAAGAGACCCAGTACTTC
TRBV6-4	.	TRBD1	TRBJ2-3	CASSDSTTGGTDTQYF	TGTGCCAGCAGTGACTCGACGACAGGGGGAACAGATACGCAGTATTTT
TRBV25-1	.	TRBD2	TRBJ2-1	CASSGAGASYNEQFF	TGTGCCAGCAGTGGAGCGGGAGCCTCCTACAATGAGCAGTTCTTC
TRBV20-1	.	.	TRBJ1-4	CSASTGMDEKLFF	TGCAGTGCCAGTACAGGAATGGATGAAAAACTGTTTTTT
TRBV12-1	.	.	TRBJ1-2	CASALGYGYTF	TGTGCCAGCGCATTGGGCTATGGCTACACCTTC
TRBV2	.	.	TRBJ2-7	CASMDYSYEQYF	TGTGCCAGCATGGACTATTCCTACGAGCAGTACTTC
TRBV15	.	.	TRBJ2-3	CATSTQEGGTDTQYF	TGTGCCACCAGCACCCAAGAGGGGGGCACAGATACGCAGTATTTT
TRBV29-1	once	TRBD1	TRBJ1-5	CSVEEGASQPQHF	TGCAGCGTTGAGGAGGGGGCTAGTCAGCCCCAGCATTTT
TRBV21-1	.	.	TRBJ2-3	CASSMGRQGASTDTQYF	TGTGCCAGCAGCATGGGGAGACAGGGGGCAAGCACAGATACGCAGTATTTT
TRBV12-5	.	.	TRBJ2-2	CASGPSGTGELFF	TGTGCTAGTGGGCCCTCGGGGACCGGGGAGCTGTTTTTT
TRBV9	once	.	TRBJ2-5	CASSVEGEETQYF	TGTGCCAGCAGCGTGGAGGGGGAAGAGACCCAGTACTTC
TRBV23-1	.	.	TRBJ2-7	CASSQSRAGYEQYF	TGCGCCAGCAGTCAATCTAGAGCGGGCTACGAGCAGTACTTC
TRBV15	.	TRBD1	TRBJ2-7	CATEGGFYEQYF	TGTGCCACCGAAGGGGGCTTCTACGAGCAGTACTTC
TRBV6-1	few	.	TRBJ2-7	CASSAMSSYEQYF	TGTGCCAGCAGTGCCATGAGCTCCTACGAGCAGTACTTC
TRBV29-1	.	.	TRBJ2-2	CSVEGSFGELFF	TGCAGCGTTGAAGGGTCGTTCGGGGAGCTGTTTTTT
TRBV12-5	.	.	TRBJ2-2	CASGLSFGELFF	TGTGCTAGTGGTTTGTCGTTTGGGGAGCTGTTTTTT
TRBV3-1	.	.	TRBJ2-7	CASSQGGIGDEQYF	TGTGCCAGCAGCCAGGGCGGGATTGGCGACGAGCAGTACTTC
TRBV3-1	.	TRBD1	TRBJ1-4	CASSQDLGGDRGRLQEKLFF	TGTGCCAGCAGCCAAGATCTAGGGGGGGACAGGGGGCGTCTTCAAGAAAAACTGTTTTTT
TRBV9	.	TRBD2	TRBJ2-7	CASSVGLAGGYEQYF	TGTGCCAGCAGCGTGGGACTAGCGGGAGGATACGAGCAGTACTTC
TRBV9	.	.	TRBJ2-7	CASSPKGGPHYEQYF	TGTGCCAGCAGCCCCAAAGGGGGGCCGCACTACGAGCAGTACTTC
TRBV12-3/TRBV12-4	.	TRBD1	TRBJ1-1	CASSPTTGGTEAFF	TGTGCCAGCAGTCCGACGACAGGGGGGACTGAAGCTTTCTTT
TRBV7-2	once	.	TRBJ1-5	CASSPMGGGPQHF	TGTGCCAGCAGCCCTATGGGGGGGGGACCCCAGCATTTT
TRBV7-2	.	.	TRBJ2-2	CASSLVLGELFF	TGTGCCAGCAGCTTAGTTTTGGGGGAGCTGTTTTTT
TRBV12-3/TRBV12-4	.	.	TRBJ1-5	CASSLEGSEPGQPQHF	TGTGCCAGCAGTTTAGAGGGTAGTGAGCCTGGTCAGCCCCAGCATTTT
TRBV6-6	.	.	TRBJ1-1	CASSYSRLGGEAFF	TGTGCCAGCAGTTACTCGAGGCTAGGGGGTGAAGCTTTCTTT
TRBV20-1	.	.	TRBJ1-3	CSARVGEIAGNTIYF	TGCAGTGCTAGAGTTGGGGAGATTGCGGGAAACACCATATATTTT
TRBV20-1	.	.	TRBJ2-7	CSASQEGDTGSSEQYF	TGCAGTGCTAGCCAGGAGGGGGACACGGGTTCGTCCGAGCAGTACTTC
TRBV19	once	TRBD2	TRBJ2-7	CASSMGLAGEQYF	TGTGCCAGTAGTATGGGACTAGCGGGAGAGCAGTACTTC
TRBV4-2	.	.	TRBJ2-7	CASSQLAHYEQYF	TGTGCCAGCAGCCAACTAGCCCACTACGAGCAGTACTTC
TRBV10-3	.	.	TRBJ1-3	CAISESLGTGNTIYF	TGTGCCATCAGTGAGTCCCTCGGAACTGGAAACACCATATATTTT
TRBV20-1	.	.	TRBJ1-3	CSARGNLQVIAGNTIYF	TGCAGTGCTAGAGGCAACTTACAGGTCATTGCTGGAAACACCATATATTTT
TRBV7-2	.	.	TRBJ2-3	CASSRPGTAGTDTQYF	TGTGCCAGCAGCCGCCCCGGGACCGCCGGCACAGATACGCAGTATTTT
TRBV20-1	.	TRBD2	TRBJ2-1	CSARTSGGTNNEQFF	TGCAGTGCTAGAACTAGCGGGGGGACGAACAATGAGCAGTTCTTC
TRBV28	once	TRBD2	TRBJ2-7	CASKTSGSSYEQYF	TGTGCCTCCAAGACTAGCGGGAGCTCCTACGAGCAGTACTTC
TRBV7-2	.	.	TRBJ1-2	CASSPWDYGYTF	TGTGCCAGCAGCCCCTGGGACTATGGCTACACCTTC
TRBV10-3	.	.	TRBJ2-7	CAIGMDSSYEQYF	TGTGCCATCGGGATGGACAGCTCCTACGAGCAGTACTTC
TRBV20-1	.	TRBD2	TRBJ2-5	CSARSAGGTLQETQYF	TGCAGTGCTAGATCAGCGGGAGGGACACTCCAAGAGACCCAGTACTTC
TRBV2	.	TRBD1	TRBJ1-2	CASSEFLGQAYGYTF	TGTGCCAGCAGTGAATTTCTAGGACAGGCCTATGGCTACACCTTC